One sample yielded the 8 T cell receptor beta chains listed below, sequenced in a study of preoperative IRX-2 immunotherapy in early breast cancer. The repertoire was sequenced with immunoSEQ multiplex PCR; TCRdb's copy has only in-frame clones and lacks some. The sample shows roughly 45,000 clones, about 95% of them seen only once. Treatment denoted: preoperative locoregional IRX-2 cytokine immunotherapy. Source: tumor tissue, taken after IRX-2 immunotherapy. These receptors came from a human donor with breast cancer.

The chain is built from TRBV5-1 and TRBJ2-3, with TRBD2 matching over 8 bases. CDR3 length: 15 residues. CDR1 is SGHRS, CDR2 YFSETQ, per germline. J gave up 2 bases and V 4 bases, and 6 bases lay outside the gene matches. The CDR3 spells CASSGAAGDTDTQYF. The CDR3, as DNA: TGCGCCAGCAGCGGAGCAGCGGGAGACACAGATACGCAGTATTTT.

This clone was recorded only once. V usage is TRBV7-6 and J usage is TRBJ2-7, with 9 bases matching TRBD1. Unmatched junction bases numbered 6, after V lost 6 bases and J lost 9 bases. Germline V gives CDR1 SGHVS, CDR2 FNYEAQ. CDR3 length: 12 amino acids. CDR3 region: CASSSGQGRQYF. The CDR3 coding sequence is TGTGCCAGCAGTTCCGGACAGGGGAGGCAGTACTTC. The full variable domain, with the rest looked up from reference TRBV7-6 and TRBJ2-7, is GAGVSQSPRYKVTKRGQDVALRCDPISGHVSLYWYRQALGQGPEFLTYFNYEAQQDKSGLPNDRFSAERPEGSISTLTIQRTEQRDSAMYRCASSSGQGRQYFGPGTRLTVT.

CDR3 sequence reads: CASSLFRVNTEAFF. In nucleotides, the CDR3 is TGTGCCAGCAGTTTGTTTAGGGTGAACACTGAAGCTTTCTTT. V is TRBV28 and J is TRBJ1-1, with no clear D. Germline assignment: CDR1 MDHEN and CDR2 SYDVKM. V was clipped by 3 bases and J by 0 bases, with 8 bases between them. The CDR3 spans 14 residues. The whole variable domain, filled in from reference TRBV28 and TRBJ1-1, reads DVKVTQSSRYLVKRTGEKVFLECVQDMDHENMFWYRQDPGLGLRLIYFSYDVKMKEKGDIPEGYSVSREKKERFSLILESASTNQTSMYLCASSLFRVNTEAFFGQGTRLTVV.

V usage is TRBV7-9 and J usage is TRBJ1-1, with D unresolved. The CDR3 runs to 13 residues. V lost 5 bases and J 6 bases, leaving 13 bases between the germline ends. CDR1 is SEHNR, CDR2 FQNEAQ, per germline (reference sequence). The CDR3 DNA reads as TGTGCCAGCAGCCCCACTTTGAGGGCTGAAGCTTTCTTT. It specifies CASSPTLRAEAFF.

The chain carries TRBV28 and TRBJ2-7; D is ambiguous. V was clipped by 8 bases and J by 3 bases, with 8 bases between them. From germline, CDR1 is MDHEN and CDR2 SYDVKM. The CDR3 covers 11 residues. The CDR3 sequence is CASFGFYEQYF. CDR3 nucleotides: TGTGCCAGCTTTGGGTTCTACGAGCAGTACTTC.

V is TRBV4-3 and J is TRBJ2-1, with D maybe TRBD1 (6 bases). The V end lost 0 bases, the J end lost 6 bases, and 15 bases lay between the germline ends. The germline V gene has CDR1 LGHNA and CDR2 YSLEER. The CDR3 is made up of 16 amino acids. Written as DNA, the CDR3 is TGCGCCAGCAGCCAAGATCCGGGACAAGTTATCAATGAGCAGTTCTTC. The encoded protein is CASSQDPGQVINEQFF.

The V call is TRBV11-3, the J call TRBJ2-1; 10 nucleotides line up with TRBD2. Germline V gene sequence: CDR1 SGHNT, CDR2 YENEEA. The CDR3 has 15 amino acids. V trimming: 2 bases; J trimming: 5 bases; junction bases outside the gene matches: 3. The CDR3 bases are TGTGCCAGCAGCTTAAAGCGGGAGGGGAACAATGAGCAGTTCTTC. Amino acid sequence: CASSLKREGNNEQFF.

This clone occurred once. The chain uses TRBV2 and TRBJ2-1, with D possibly TRBD2 on 6 matching bases. CDR1 and CDR2 from the germline V gene are SNHLY and FYNNEI. V was shortened by 4 bases and J by 0 bases, with 10 bases between the two germline ends. This CDR3 contains 15 residues. The CDR3 spells CASSVRAGSYNEQFF. CDR3 DNA sequence: TGTGCCAGCAGTGTCCGAGCGGGCTCCTACAATGAGCAGTTCTTC.